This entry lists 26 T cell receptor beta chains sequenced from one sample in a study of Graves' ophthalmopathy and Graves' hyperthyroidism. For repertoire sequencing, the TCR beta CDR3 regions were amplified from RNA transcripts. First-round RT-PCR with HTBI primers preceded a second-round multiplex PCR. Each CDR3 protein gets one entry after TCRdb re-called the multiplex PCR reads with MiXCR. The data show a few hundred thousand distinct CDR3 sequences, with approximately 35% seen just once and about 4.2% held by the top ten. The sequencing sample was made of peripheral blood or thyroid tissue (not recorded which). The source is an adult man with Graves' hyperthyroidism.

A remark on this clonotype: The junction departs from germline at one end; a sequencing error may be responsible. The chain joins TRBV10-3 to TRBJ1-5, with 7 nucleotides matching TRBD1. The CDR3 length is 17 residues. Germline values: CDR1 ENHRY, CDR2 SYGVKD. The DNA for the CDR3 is TGTGCCAGCAGTGAACTCCCGGGACAGTCCTCCAATCAGCCCCAGCATTTT. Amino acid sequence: CASSELPGQSSNQPQHF.

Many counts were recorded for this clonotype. CDR3 sequence reads: CASSVAGSYEQYF. The CDR3 DNA sequence: TGTGCCAGCAGTGTGGCAGGGAGTTACGAGCAGTACTTC. J is TRBJ2-7 and V is TRBV9; the D gene could be TRBD1 or TRBD2 (5 bases each). The CDR3 has 13 amino acids. Between the trimmed V and J ends, which lost 5 bases and 4 bases, there was a span of 13 bases. Germline values: CDR1 SGDLS, CDR2 YYNGEE.

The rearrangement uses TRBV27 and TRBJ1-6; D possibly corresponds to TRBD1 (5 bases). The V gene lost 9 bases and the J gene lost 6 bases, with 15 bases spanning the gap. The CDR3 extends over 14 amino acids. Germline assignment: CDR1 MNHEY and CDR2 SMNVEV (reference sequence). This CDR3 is CASSRWQGNSPLHF. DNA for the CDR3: TGTGCCAGTTCCCGTTGGCAGGGTAATTCACCCCTCCACTTT.

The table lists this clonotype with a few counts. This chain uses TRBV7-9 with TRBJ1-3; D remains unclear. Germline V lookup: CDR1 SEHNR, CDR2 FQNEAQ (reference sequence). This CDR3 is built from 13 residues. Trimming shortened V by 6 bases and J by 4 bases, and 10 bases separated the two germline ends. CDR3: CASSLSFGNTIYF. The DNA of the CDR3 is TGTGCCAGCAGTCTCTCCTTCGGAAACACCATATATTTT.

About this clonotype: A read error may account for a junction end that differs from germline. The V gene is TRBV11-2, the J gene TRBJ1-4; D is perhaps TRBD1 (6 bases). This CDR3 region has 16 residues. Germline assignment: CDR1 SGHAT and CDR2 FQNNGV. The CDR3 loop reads CASSSSPLGGNEKLLF. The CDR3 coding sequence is TGTGCCAGCAGCTCCTCCCCTCTAGGGGGAAATGAAAAACTGCTTTTT.

DNA for the CDR3: TGTGCCAGCAGTTTTCTGACGGCGGGTCGAGTTAACTATGGCTACACCTTC. Translating it yields CASSFLTAGRVNYGYTF. The genes are TRBV5-2 and TRBJ1-2. TRBV5-2 is a pseudogene segment. The CDR3 length is 17 residues.

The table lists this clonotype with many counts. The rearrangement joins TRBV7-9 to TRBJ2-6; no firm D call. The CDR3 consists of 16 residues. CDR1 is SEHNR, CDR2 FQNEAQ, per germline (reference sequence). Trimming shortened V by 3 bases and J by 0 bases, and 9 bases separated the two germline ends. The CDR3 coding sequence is TGTGCCAGCAGCTTTGTCTTTGGCTCTGGGGCCAACGTCCTGACTTTC. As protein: CASSFVFGSGANVLTF.

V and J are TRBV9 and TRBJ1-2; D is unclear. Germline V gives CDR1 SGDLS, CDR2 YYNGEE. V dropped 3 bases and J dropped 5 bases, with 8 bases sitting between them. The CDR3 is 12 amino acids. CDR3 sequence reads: CASSAVLYGYTF. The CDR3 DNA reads TGTGCCAGCAGCGCGGTCCTGTATGGCTACACCTTC.

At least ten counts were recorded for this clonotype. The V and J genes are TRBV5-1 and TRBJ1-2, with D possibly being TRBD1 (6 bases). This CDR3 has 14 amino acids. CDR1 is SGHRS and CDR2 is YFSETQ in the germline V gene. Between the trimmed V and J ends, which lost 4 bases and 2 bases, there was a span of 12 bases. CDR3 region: CASSRDTRNYGYTF. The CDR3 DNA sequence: TGCGCCAGCAGCAGGGACACACGAAACTATGGCTACACCTTC.

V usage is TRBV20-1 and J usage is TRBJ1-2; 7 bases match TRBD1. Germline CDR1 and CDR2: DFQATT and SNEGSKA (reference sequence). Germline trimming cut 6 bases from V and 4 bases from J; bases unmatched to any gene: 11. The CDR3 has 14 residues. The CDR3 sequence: CSASSSRGIYGYTF. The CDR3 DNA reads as TGCAGTGCCAGCAGTTCCAGGGGGATCTATGGCTACACCTTC.

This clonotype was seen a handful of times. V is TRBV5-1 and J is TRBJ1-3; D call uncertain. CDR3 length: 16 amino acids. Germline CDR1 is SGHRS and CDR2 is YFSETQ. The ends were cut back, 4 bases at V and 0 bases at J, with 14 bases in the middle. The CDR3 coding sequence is TGCGCCAGCAGCCTTACGGAATCGGGCTCTGGAAACACCATATATTTT. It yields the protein CASSLTESGSGNTIYF.

The CDR3 region has the DNA TGTGCCACCAGTGGGGCGGAGTCGCCGGGGGAGACCCAGTACTTC. Translated, it gives CATSGAESPGETQYF. This chain uses TRBV24-1 with TRBJ2-5, with TRBD2 as a possible D gene (5 bases). The germline V gene encodes CDR1 KGHDR and CDR2 SFDVKD. CDR3 length: 15 residues. V lost 5 bases and J 5 bases, leaving 17 bases between the germline ends.

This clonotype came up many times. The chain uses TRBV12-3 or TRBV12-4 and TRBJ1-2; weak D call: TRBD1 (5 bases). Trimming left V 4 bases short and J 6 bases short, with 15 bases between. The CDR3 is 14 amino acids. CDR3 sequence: CASSSLRGVNGYTF. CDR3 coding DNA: TGTGCCAGCAGTTCCCTTCGGGGGGTTAATGGCTACACCTTC.

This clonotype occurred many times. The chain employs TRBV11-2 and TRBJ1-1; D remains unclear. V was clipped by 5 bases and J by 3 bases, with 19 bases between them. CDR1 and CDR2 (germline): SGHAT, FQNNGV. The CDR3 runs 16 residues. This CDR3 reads CASSPSRLRLDTEAFF. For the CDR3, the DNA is TGTGCCAGCAGCCCATCTAGGCTGCGTCTGGACACTGAAGCTTTCTTT.

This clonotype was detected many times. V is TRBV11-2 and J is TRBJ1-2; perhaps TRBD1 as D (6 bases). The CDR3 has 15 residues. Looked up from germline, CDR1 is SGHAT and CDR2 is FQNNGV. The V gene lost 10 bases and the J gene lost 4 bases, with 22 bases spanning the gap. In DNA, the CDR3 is TGTGCCACCAGGAGAGGGGCGGGGGCTGTCTATGGCTACACCTTC. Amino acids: CATRRGAGAVYGYTF.

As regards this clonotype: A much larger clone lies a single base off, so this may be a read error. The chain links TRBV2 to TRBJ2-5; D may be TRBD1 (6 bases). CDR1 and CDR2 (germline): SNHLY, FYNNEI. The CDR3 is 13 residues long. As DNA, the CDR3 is TGTGCCAGCACAGGGGTTTCCCAGGAGACCCAGTGCTTC. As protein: CASTGVSQETQCF. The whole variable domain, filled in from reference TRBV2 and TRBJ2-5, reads EPEVTQTPSHQVTQMGQEVILRCVPISNHLYFYWYRQILGQKVEFLVSFYNNEISEKSEIFDDQFSVERPDGSNFTLKIRSTKLEDSAMYFCASTGVSQETQCFGPGTRLLVL.

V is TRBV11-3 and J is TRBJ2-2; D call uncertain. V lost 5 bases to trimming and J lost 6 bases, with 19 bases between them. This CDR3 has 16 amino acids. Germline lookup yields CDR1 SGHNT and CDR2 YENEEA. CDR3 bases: TGTGCCAGCAGCGTGCTAGGGATACCTTCCCCCGGGGAGCTGTTTTTT. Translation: CASSVLGIPSPGELFF.

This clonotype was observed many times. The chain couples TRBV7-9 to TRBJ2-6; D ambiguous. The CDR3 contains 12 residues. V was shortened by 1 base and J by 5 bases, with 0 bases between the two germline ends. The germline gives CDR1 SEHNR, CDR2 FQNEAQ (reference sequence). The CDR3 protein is CASSLGANVLTF. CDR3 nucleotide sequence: TGTGCCAGCAGCTTAGGGGCCAACGTCCTGACTTTC.

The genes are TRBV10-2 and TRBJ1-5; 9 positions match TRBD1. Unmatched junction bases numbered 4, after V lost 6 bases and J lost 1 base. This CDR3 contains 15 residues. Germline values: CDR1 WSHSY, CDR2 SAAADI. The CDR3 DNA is TGCGCCAGCAGGAACAGGGGGCCCAGCAATCAGCCCCAGCATTTT. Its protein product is CASRNRGPSNQPQHF.

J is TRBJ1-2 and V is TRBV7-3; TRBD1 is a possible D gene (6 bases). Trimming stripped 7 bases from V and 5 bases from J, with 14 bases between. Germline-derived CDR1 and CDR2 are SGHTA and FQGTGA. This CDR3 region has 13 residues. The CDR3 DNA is TGTGCCAGCACAAAGGACAGTCTTTATGGCTACACCTTC. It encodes CASTKDSLYGYTF.

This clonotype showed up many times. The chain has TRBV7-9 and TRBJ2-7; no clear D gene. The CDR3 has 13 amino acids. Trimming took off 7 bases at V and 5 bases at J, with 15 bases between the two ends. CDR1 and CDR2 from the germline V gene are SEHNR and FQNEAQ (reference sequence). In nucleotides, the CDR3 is TGTGCCAGCACAGGTGGGAATCGCCACGAGCAGTACTTC. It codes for CASTGGNRHEQYF.

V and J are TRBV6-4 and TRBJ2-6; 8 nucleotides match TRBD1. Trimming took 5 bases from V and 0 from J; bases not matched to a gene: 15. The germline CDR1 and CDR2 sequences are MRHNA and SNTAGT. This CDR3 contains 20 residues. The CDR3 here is CASSLTDRDYRISGANVLTF. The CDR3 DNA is TGTGCCAGCAGTCTAACGGACAGGGATTACCGAATCTCTGGGGCCAACGTCCTGACTTTC.

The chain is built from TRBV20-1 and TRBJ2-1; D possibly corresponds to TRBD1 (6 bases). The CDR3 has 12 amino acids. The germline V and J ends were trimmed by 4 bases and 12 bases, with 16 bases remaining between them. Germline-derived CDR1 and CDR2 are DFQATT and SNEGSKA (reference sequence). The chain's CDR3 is CSAIDTGWGQFF. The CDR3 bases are TGCAGTGCTATAGACACAGGGTGGGGGCAGTTCTTC.

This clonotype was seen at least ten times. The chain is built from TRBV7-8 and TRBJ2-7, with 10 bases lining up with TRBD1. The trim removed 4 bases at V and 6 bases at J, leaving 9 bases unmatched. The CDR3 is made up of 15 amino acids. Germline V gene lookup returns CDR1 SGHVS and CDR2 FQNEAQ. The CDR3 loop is CASSSQTGGVSEQYF. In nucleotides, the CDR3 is TGTGCCAGCAGCTCCCAGACAGGGGGCGTTTCCGAGCAGTACTTC. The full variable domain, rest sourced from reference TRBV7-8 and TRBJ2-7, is GAGVSQSPRYKVAKRGQDVALRCDPISGHVSLFWYQQALGQGPEFLTYFQNEAQLDKSGLPSDRFFAERPEGSVSTLKIQRTQQEDSAVYLCASSSQTGGVSEQYFGPGTRLTVT.

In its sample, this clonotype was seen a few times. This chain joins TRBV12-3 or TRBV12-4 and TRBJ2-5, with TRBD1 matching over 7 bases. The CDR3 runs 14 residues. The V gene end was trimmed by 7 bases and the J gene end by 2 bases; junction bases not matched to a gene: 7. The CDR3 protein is CASTTGVGQETQYF. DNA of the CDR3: TGTGCCAGCACCACAGGGGTGGGGCAAGAGACCCAGTACTTC.

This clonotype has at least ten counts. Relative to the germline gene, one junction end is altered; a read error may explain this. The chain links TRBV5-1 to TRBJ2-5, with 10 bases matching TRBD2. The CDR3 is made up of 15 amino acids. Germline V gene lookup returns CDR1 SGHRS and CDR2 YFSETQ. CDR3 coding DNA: TGCGCCAGCGGCTTTGGACTAGCGGTCCAAGAGACCCAGTACTTC. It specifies CASGFGLAVQETQYF.